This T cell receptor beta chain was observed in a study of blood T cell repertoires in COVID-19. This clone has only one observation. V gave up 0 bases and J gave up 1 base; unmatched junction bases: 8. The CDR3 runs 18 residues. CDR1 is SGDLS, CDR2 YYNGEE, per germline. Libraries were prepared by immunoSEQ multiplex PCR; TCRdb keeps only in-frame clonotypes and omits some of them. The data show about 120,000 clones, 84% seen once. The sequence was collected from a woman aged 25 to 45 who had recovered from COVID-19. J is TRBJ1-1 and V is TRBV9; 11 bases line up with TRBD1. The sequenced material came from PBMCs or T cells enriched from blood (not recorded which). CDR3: CASSVGLGQGGRNTEAFF. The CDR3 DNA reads TGTGCCAGCAGCGTAGGTTTGGGACAGGGGGGTCGGAACACTGAAGCTTTCTTT.